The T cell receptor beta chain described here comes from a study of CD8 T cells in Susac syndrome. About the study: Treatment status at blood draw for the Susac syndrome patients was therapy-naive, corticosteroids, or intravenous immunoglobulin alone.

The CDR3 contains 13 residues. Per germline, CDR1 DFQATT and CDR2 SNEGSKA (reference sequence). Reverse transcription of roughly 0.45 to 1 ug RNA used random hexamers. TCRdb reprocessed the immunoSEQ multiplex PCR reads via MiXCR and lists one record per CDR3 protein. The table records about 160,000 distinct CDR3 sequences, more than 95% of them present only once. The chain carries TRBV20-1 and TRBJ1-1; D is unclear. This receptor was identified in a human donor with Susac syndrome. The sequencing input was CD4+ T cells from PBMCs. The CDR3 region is CRVQGAWNTEAFF. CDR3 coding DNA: TGCAGAGTTCAAGGCGCCTGGAACACTGAAGCTTTCTTT.